These T cell receptor beta chains were read from a single sample in a study of T-cell memory formation after mild COVID-19. MiXCR, run by TCRdb on the 5' RACE reads, gives a single entry per CDR3 protein. Here the sample spans 350,000 to 500,000 distinct CDR3 sequences, under 25% being singletons. The sequencing input was PBMCs or a T cell subset sorted from them (not recorded which). The receptors stem from an adult woman who had mild COVID-19 (a few samples of this study predate the infection). Cell type and time point are not known. CDR3s include the opening cysteine and the closing phenylalanine or tryptophan.

V gene,CDR3 length,J gene,CDR3 protein
TRBV7-6,14,TRBJ1-2,CASSSESWTAGYTF
TRBV7-2,18,TRBJ2-1,CASSLITSGRWTYNEQFF
TRBV19,13,TRBJ2-5,CASSVRLQETQYF
TRBV29-1,14,TRBJ2-1,CSVFGGATYNEQFF
TRBV12-3/TRBV12-4,14,TRBJ2-3,CASAPQGAVDTQYF
TRBV6-2/TRBV6-3,16,TRBJ2-1,CASTLVRGPAYNEQFF
TRBV9,18,TRBJ2-5,CASSVGGLAPRAGETQYF
TRBV12-3/TRBV12-4,15,TRBJ1-1,CASSLGDRPRAEAFF
TRBV30,9,TRBJ1-1,CACNTEAFF
TRBV3-1,15,TRBJ2-7,CASSQELGSRYEQYF